A selection of T cell receptor beta chains follows, all from one sample in a study of PD-1 blockade in classical Hodgkin lymphoma. Data came from immunoSEQ multiplex PCR; TCRdb stores just in-frame clones and leaves some out. This sample has about 93,000 clones, with 78% found just once. Sequenced here: peripheral blood mononuclear cells (PBMCs), sampled before the fourth cycle of nivolumab. These receptors all come from a human donor with classical Hodgkin lymphoma. Each CDR3 is given with its conserved first and last residue. The order of the fields is V gene, clone size, D gene, J gene, CDR3 protein, CDR3 DNA. The D gene is left open where the match is weak. Clone size is not always given. Where it is, it says once, few, many or a class for expanded clones.

V: TRBV7-6; size: -; D: -; J: TRBJ2-2; CDR3: CASSLVSGAISGELFF; DNA: TGTGCCAGCAGCTTAGTGTCAGGGGCTATATCCGGGGAGCTGTTTTTT
V: TRBV11-2; size: -; D: TRBD2; J: TRBJ2-3; CDR3: CASSLEGGGAADTQYF; DNA: TGTGCCAGCAGCTTAGAGGGCGGGGGGGCGGCAGATACGCAGTATTTT
V: TRBV9; size: -; D: -; J: TRBJ2-7; CDR3: CASSVGALNYEQYF; DNA: TGTGCCAGCAGCGTCGGGGCCCTGAACTACGAGCAGTACTTC
V: TRBV21-1; size: few; D: -; J: TRBJ2-7; CDR3: CASSSGGTGVNYEQYF; DNA: TGTGCCAGCAGCAGTGGGGGGACAGGGGTTAACTACGAGCAGTACTTC
V: TRBV7-9; size: -; D: -; J: TRBJ1-2; CDR3: CASSPPGRLYGYTF; DNA: TGTGCCAGCAGCCCCCCAGGACGGCTCTATGGCTACACCTTC
V: TRBV9; size: -; D: TRBD2; J: TRBJ2-7; CDR3: CASSLSSGYEQYF; DNA: TGTGCCAGCAGTTTATCTAGCGGATACGAGCAGTACTTC
V: TRBV6-4; size: -; D: -; J: TRBJ2-1; CDR3: CASSQFVGSYNEQFF; DNA: TGTGCCAGCAGTCAGTTCGTTGGCTCCTACAATGAGCAGTTCTTC
V: TRBV10-3; size: -; D: TRBD1; J: TRBJ2-1; CDR3: CAISARDSLYNEQFF; DNA: TGTGCCATCAGTGCCCGGGACAGCCTATACAATGAGCAGTTCTTC
V: TRBV7-3; size: once; D: -; J: TRBJ2-1; CDR3: CASSLDAPGLYDEQFF; DNA: TGTGCCAGCAGCTTAGACGCTCCGGGACTGTATGATGAGCAGTTCTTC
V: TRBV6-5; size: -; D: TRBD1; J: TRBJ2-1; CDR3: CASTRDSQYNEQFF; DNA: TGTGCCAGCACCCGGGACAGCCAATACAATGAGCAGTTCTTC
V: TRBV29-1; size: medium-sized; D: -; J: TRBJ1-4; CDR3: CSVADSLNEKLFF; DNA: TGCAGCGTTGCGGACAGCCTTAATGAAAAACTGTTTTTT
V: TRBV6-6; size: -; D: TRBD2; J: TRBJ2-2; CDR3: CASSWTSGNTGELFF; DNA: TGTGCCAGCAGTTGGACTAGCGGAAACACCGGGGAGCTGTTTTTT
V: TRBV7-2; size: few; D: -; J: TRBJ2-1; CDR3: CASSTYNEQFF; DNA: TGTGCCAGCAGCACATACAATGAGCAGTTCTTC
V: TRBV28; size: -; D: -; J: TRBJ2-2; CDR3: CACLARPRDTGELFF; DNA: TGTGCATGCCTAGCTAGGCCACGGGACACCGGGGAGCTGTTTTTT
V: TRBV18; size: -; D: -; J: TRBJ1-1; CDR3: CASSSRGWSPEAFF; DNA: TGTGCCAGCTCATCGAGGGGTTGGAGCCCTGAAGCTTTCTTT
V: TRBV7-8; size: -; D: -; J: TRBJ1-5; CDR3: CASRPGRGSVDQPQHF; DNA: TGTGCCAGCAGGCCGGGACGGGGGTCGGTCGACCAGCCCCAGCATTTT
V: TRBV15; size: -; D: -; J: TRBJ2-7; CDR3: CATNNRGFSAYEQYF; DNA: TGTGCCACCAATAATAGAGGCTTTTCGGCCTACGAGCAGTACTTC
V: TRBV5-1; size: -; D: -; J: TRBJ2-7; CDR3: CASSLDGIRDSYEQYF; DNA: TGCGCCAGCAGCTTGGACGGGATACGCGACTCCTACGAGCAGTACTTC
V: TRBV28; size: -; D: -; J: TRBJ2-7; CDR3: CASGDEQYF; DNA: TGTGCCAGCGGGGACGAGCAGTACTTC
V: TRBV5-1; size: -; D: -; J: TRBJ1-2; CDR3: CASSPRDQRGYTF; DNA: TGCGCCAGCAGCCCCCGGGACCAAAGAGGCTACACCTTC
V: TRBV6-5; size: -; D: -; J: TRBJ1-5; CDR3: CASSYSRVRNQPQHF; DNA: TGTGCCAGCAGTTACTCCCGGGTCCGCAATCAGCCCCAGCATTTT
V: TRBV4-3; size: -; D: -; J: TRBJ2-1; CDR3: CASSQNNLEQFF; DNA: TGCGCCAGCAGCCAAAACAATCTTGAGCAGTTCTTC
V: TRBV2; size: few; D: -; J: TRBJ1-1; CDR3: CASNEVNTEAFF; DNA: TGTGCCAGCAATGAAGTGAACACTGAAGCTTTCTTT
V: TRBV2; size: -; D: -; J: TRBJ1-4; CDR3: CASSEIRESATNEKLFF; DNA: TGTGCCAGCAGTGAAATTAGGGAAAGCGCAACTAATGAAAAACTGTTTTTT
V: TRBV7-6; size: -; D: -; J: TRBJ1-6; CDR3: CASSSVVGGGSYNSPLHF; DNA: TGTGCCAGCAGCTCCGTGGTGGGGGGCGGGTCCTATAATTCACCCCTCCACTTT
V: TRBV9; size: -; D: -; J: TRBJ2-2; CDR3: CASSPPGAGELFF; DNA: TGTGCCAGCAGCCCCCCCGGGGCCGGGGAGCTGTTTTTT
V: TRBV7-3; size: -; D: -; J: TRBJ2-2; CDR3: CASSLRGSDTGELFF; DNA: TGTGCCAGCAGCTTAAGGGGCAGTGACACCGGGGAGCTGTTTTTT
V: TRBV19; size: -; D: TRBD2; J: TRBJ2-1; CDR3: CASSPLAGLGDEQFF; DNA: TGTGCCAGTAGTCCACTAGCGGGGCTTGGCGATGAGCAGTTCTTC
V: TRBV2; size: -; D: -; J: TRBJ1-4; CDR3: CASGRLDEKLFF; DNA: TGTGCCAGCGGAAGACTCGACGAAAAACTGTTTTTT
V: TRBV6-5; size: -; D: -; J: TRBJ1-2; CDR3: CASSRREGLEGYTF; DNA: TGTGCCAGCAGTCGCCGTGAGGGATTAGAAGGCTACACCTTC
V: TRBV29-1; size: -; D: -; J: TRBJ2-7; CDR3: CSVEHRDSYEQYF; DNA: TGCAGCGTTGAACATAGGGACTCCTACGAGCAGTACTTC
V: TRBV2; size: few; D: -; J: TRBJ1-1; CDR3: CASSVGRVMNTEAFF; DNA: TGTGCCAGCAGTGTGGGGAGAGTTATGAACACTGAAGCTTTCTTT
V: TRBV5-8; size: once; D: -; J: TRBJ2-5; CDR3: CASSFQRWETQYF; DNA: TGTGCCAGCAGCTTCCAGCGCTGGGAGACCCAGTACTTC
V: TRBV6-1; size: -; D: -; J: TRBJ1-5; CDR3: CASKGVAQPQHF; DNA: TGTGCCAGCAAAGGGGTAGCCCAGCCCCAGCATTTT
V: TRBV19; size: few; D: -; J: TRBJ2-7; CDR3: CASSNLDEQYF; DNA: TGTGCCAGTAGTAACCTGGACGAGCAGTACTTC
V: TRBV7-9; size: few; D: -; J: TRBJ1-4; CDR3: CASSMGGGEKLFF; DNA: TGTGCCAGCAGCATGGGGGGCGGTGAAAAACTGTTTTTT
V: TRBV28; size: -; D: TRBD2; J: TRBJ2-2; CDR3: CASKLAAGELFF; DNA: TGTGCCAGCAAACTAGCGGCCGGGGAGCTGTTTTTT
V: TRBV7-3; size: few; D: -; J: TRBJ1-1; CDR3: CASRATGLTEAFF; DNA: TGTGCCAGCAGAGCGACAGGTCTCACTGAAGCTTTCTTT
V: TRBV5-1; size: -; D: -; J: TRBJ2-7; CDR3: CASREGQLQNYEQYF; DNA: TGCGCCAGCAGGGAAGGACAGTTGCAAAACTACGAGCAGTACTTC
V: TRBV12-5; size: once; D: -; J: TRBJ1-4; CDR3: CASGLGSTNEKLFF; DNA: TGTGCTAGTGGCTTGGGATCAACTAATGAAAAACTGTTTTTT
V: TRBV7-9; size: -; D: -; J: TRBJ2-3; CDR3: CASSLDRVGTDTQYF; DNA: TGTGCCAGCAGCTTAGACAGGGTTGGCACAGATACGCAGTATTTT
V: TRBV29-1; size: -; D: -; J: TRBJ1-1; CDR3: CSVVNTEAFF; DNA: TGCAGCGTTGTGAACACTGAAGCTTTCTTT
V: TRBV11-1; size: -; D: TRBD2; J: TRBJ2-7; CDR3: CASSYLAGVSYEQYF; DNA: TGTGCCAGCAGCTACCTAGCGGGGGTCTCCTACGAGCAGTACTTC
V: TRBV6-5; size: -; D: -; J: TRBJ2-7; CDR3: CASSYSAGYALEQYF; DNA: TGTGCCAGCAGTTACTCGGCGGGGTATGCCTTAGAGCAGTACTTC
V: TRBV7-2; size: -; D: TRBD2; J: TRBJ2-3; CDR3: CASSLGLAIDTQYF; DNA: TGTGCCAGCAGCTTGGGACTAGCAATAGATACGCAGTATTTT